The 19 T cell receptor beta chains in this list originate from one sample, sequenced in a study of blood T cell repertoires in COVID-19. Profiling relied on immunoSEQ multiplex PCR, and the TCRdb table lists in-frame clones only, not all of them. The sample lists 55,000 to 85,000 clones; more than 60% were seen once. The sample taken for sequencing was peripheral blood. Receptor source: a man aged 55 to 69 with acute or convalescent COVID-19.

In its sample, this clone was seen a few times. V usage is TRBV2 and J usage is TRBJ1-1; D call uncertain. Between the trimmed V and J ends, which lost 3 bases and 11 bases, there was a span of 10 bases. CDR3 length: 11 amino acids. The germline V gene has CDR1 SNHLY and CDR2 FYNNEI. Written as DNA, the CDR3 is TGTGCCAGCAGTGAGCGAGAGGAGGCTTTCTTT. This sequence encodes CASSEREEAFF.

This clone came up a few times. The genes are TRBV3-1 (or the pseudogene TRBV3-2) and TRBJ2-2; D gene uncertain. Trimming cost V 0 bases and J 7 bases, with 6 bases left between them. Germline V gene lookup returns CDR1 LGHDT and CDR2 YNNKEL (reference sequence). This CDR3 has 13 amino acids. CDR3 bases: TGTGCCAGCAGCCAAGATAAAAACGGGGAGCTGTTTTTT. It yields the protein CASSQDKNGELFF.

This clone appeared a few times. V and J are TRBV4-1 and TRBJ2-6; 8 bases agree with TRBD1. This CDR3 region has 17 residues. The germline V gene has CDR1 MGHRA and CDR2 YSYEKL. The J segment lost 2 bases and the V segment lost 3 bases, leaving 6 bases of the junction unmatched. The CDR3 loop reads CASSQGQGAAGANVLTF. CDR3 nucleotide sequence: TGCGCCAGCAGCCAGGGTCAGGGGGCGGCTGGGGCCAACGTCCTGACTTTC.

The chain joins TRBV7-8 to TRBJ1-1, with TRBD1 matching 7 bases. Per the germline V gene, CDR1 is SGHVS and CDR2 is FQNEAQ. J gave up 5 bases and V 1 base, and 4 bases lay outside the gene matches. The CDR3 totals 14 residues. The CDR3, as DNA: TGTGCCAGCAGCTTAGAAAGACAGGGAACTGAAGCTTTCTTT. Protein sequence: CASSLERQGTEAFF.

This chain uses TRBV28 with TRBJ2-5; D uncertain. The CDR3 extends over 14 amino acids. CDR1 MDHEN and CDR2 SYDVKM come from the germline V gene. Between the trimmed V and J ends, which lost 2 bases and 2 bases, there was a span of 9 bases. The CDR3 nucleotides read TGTGCCAGCAGTTTAGACCCAGGTCAAGAGACCCAGTACTTC. Protein sequence: CASSLDPGQETQYF.

The V call is TRBV14, the J call TRBJ1-2; weak D call: TRBD1 (5 bases). CDR1 and CDR2 from the germline V gene are SGHDN and FVKESK. With 3 bases removed from V and 3 bases from J, the gap between germline ends came to 14 bases. The CDR3 is 15 amino acids. CDR3 sequence reads: CASSQEKGIDYGYTF. The CDR3 DNA sequence: TGTGCCAGCAGCCAGGAGAAGGGGATTGACTATGGCTACACCTTC.

The chain joins TRBV19 to TRBJ1-5, with TRBD1 matching 7 bases. The CDR3 covers 15 residues. Trimming took 3 bases from V and 6 from J; bases not matched to a gene: 8. CDR1 and CDR2 from the germline V gene are LNHDA and SQIVND (reference sequence). The CDR3 loop reads CASSIEGAAGQPQHF. The DNA for the CDR3 is TGTGCCAGTAGTATTGAGGGGGCGGCGGGTCAGCCCCAGCATTTT.

This clone has more than one count but fewer than ten. This rearrangement joins TRBV2 to TRBJ1-4; 10 bases are shared with TRBD1. CDR1 is SNHLY, CDR2 FYNNEI, per germline. CDR3 length: 16 amino acids. With V trimmed by 5 bases and J by 6 bases, 9 bases remained unmatched. The CDR3 sequence: CASSSGLGTGDEKLFF. The CDR3 region has the DNA TGTGCCAGCAGTAGTGGTCTCGGGACAGGGGATGAAAAACTGTTTTTT. Together with reference TRBV2 and TRBJ1-4, the CDR3 gives the full variable domain: EPEVTQTPSHQVTQMGQEVILRCVPISNHLYFYWYRQILGQKVEFLVSFYNNEISEKSEIFDDQFSVERPDGSNFTLKIRSTKLEDSAMYFCASSSGLGTGDEKLFFGSGTQLSVL.

The V gene is TRBV6-1, the J gene TRBJ2-1, with TRBD1 identical over 7 bases. Germline values: CDR1 MNHNS, CDR2 SASEGT. The CDR3 covers 16 residues. J gave up 0 bases and V 0 bases, and 2 bases lay outside the gene matches. The CDR3 nucleotides read TGTGCCAGCAGTGAAGCTGAGGGGGCCTCCTACAATGAGCAGTTCTTC. It encodes CASSEAEGASYNEQFF.

The chain recombines TRBV5-1 with TRBJ2-4; possible D gene TRBD1, 6 bases. The V gene's germline CDR1 is SGHRS and CDR2 YFSETQ. With 4 bases removed from V and 8 bases from J, the gap between germline ends came to 16 bases. The CDR3 loop spans 14 amino acids. In DNA form, the CDR3 reads TGCGCCAGCAGCAGGGACATGGAGCTCTACATTCAGTACTTC. Its translation is CASSRDMELYIQYF. Supplemented by reference TRBV5-1 and TRBJ2-4, the full variable domain reads KAGVTQTPRYLIKTRGQQVTLSCSPISGHRSVSWYQQTPGQGLQFLFEYFSETQRNKGNFPGRFSGRQFSNSRSEMNVSTLELGDSALYLCASSRDMELYIQYFGAGTRLSVL.

The rearrangement links TRBV18 to TRBJ2-2; the D is unclear. Germline loops: CDR1 KGHSH, CDR2 LQKENI. The CDR3 runs to 12 residues. Between the trimmed V and J ends, which lost 5 bases and 6 bases, there was a span of 7 bases. Written as DNA, the CDR3 is TGTGCCAGCTCAAGAGAGGCCGGGGAGCTGTTTTTT. It translates to CASSREAGELFF.

CDR3 DNA: TGTGCCAGCAGCGGGGGACAAGCCTACGAGCAGTACGTC. Amino acid sequence: CASSGGQAYEQYV. The chain joins TRBV7-9 to TRBJ2-7, with D tentatively TRBD1 (6 bases). This CDR3 comprises 13 residues. Germline lookup yields CDR1 SEHNR and CDR2 FQNEAQ (reference sequence). V shed 5 bases and J shed 2 bases, with 10 bases lying between them.

The rearrangement uses TRBV10-3 and TRBJ2-2, with 11 bases that match TRBD2. J was trimmed by 5 bases and V by 4 bases; bases with no gene match: 6. The CDR3 runs to 16 residues. Germline V gene data show CDR1 as ENHRY and CDR2 as SYGVKD. CDR3 amino acids: CAISATSGSGTGELFF. Here the CDR3 DNA reads TGTGCCATCAGTGCCACTAGCGGGAGCGGTACCGGGGAGCTGTTTTTT.

This clone has only a few counts. This sequence joins TRBV3-1 (or the pseudogene TRBV3-2) and TRBJ1-2, with TRBD1 matching 7 bases. J gave up 5 bases and V 7 bases, and 4 bases lay outside the gene matches. The CDR3 length is 12 residues. Germline V gene data show CDR1 as LGHDT and CDR2 as YNNKEL (reference sequence). The chain's CDR3 is CASKDRTYGYTF. For the CDR3, the DNA is TGTGCCAGCAAGGACAGGACGTATGGCTACACCTTC.

There are a few counts of this clone. This chain uses TRBV25-1 with TRBJ2-6, with D possibly being TRBD2 (6 bases). The length of the CDR3 is 16 residues. V lost 2 bases and J lost 0, with 8 bases in between. CDR1 is MGHDK and CDR2 is SYGVNS in the germline V gene. CDR3 in amino acids: CASSERRASGANVLTF. The CDR3 bases are TGTGCCAGCAGTGAACGGAGGGCCTCTGGGGCCAACGTCCTGACTTTC. The full variable domain, completed using reference TRBV25-1 and TRBJ2-6, is EADIYQTPRYLVIGTGKKITLECSQTMGHDKMYWYQQDPGMELHLIHYSYGVNSTEKGDLSSESTVSRIRTEHFPLTLESARPSHTSQYLCASSERRASGANVLTFGAGSRLTVL.

The chain employs TRBV19 and TRBJ2-6, with 10 bases aligning to TRBD1. Germline V gene lookup returns CDR1 LNHDA and CDR2 SQIVND (reference sequence). CDR3 length: 18 residues. V lost 4 bases to trimming and J lost 3 bases; unmatched junction nucleotides: 9. The CDR3 protein is CASSTSRDRGGGANVLTF. CDR3 nucleotides: TGTGCCAGTAGTACCTCCCGGGACAGGGGAGGTGGGGCCAACGTCCTGACTTTC.

This clone has only one observation. V and J are TRBV3-1 (or the pseudogene TRBV3-2) and TRBJ1-1; 10 bases match TRBD1. The CDR3 length is 17 residues. Per germline, CDR1 LGHDT and CDR2 YNNKEL (reference sequence). V lost 0 bases to trimming and J lost 0 bases; unmatched junction nucleotides: 4. CDR3 nucleotide sequence: TGTGCCAGCAGCCAAGACCCGGGACAGGGGTTGAACACTGAAGCTTTCTTT. It is translated as CASSQDPGQGLNTEAFF.

The chain joins TRBV13 to TRBJ1-2; 9 nucleotides agree with TRBD1. The CDR3 extends over 16 amino acids. V shed 0 bases and J 7 bases; nucleotides not matched to a gene: 9. Germline assignment: CDR1 PRHDT and CDR2 FYEKMQ (reference sequence). CDR3 residues: CASSLGSGTGFGGYTF. DNA of the CDR3: TGTGCCAGCAGCTTAGGCTCCGGGACAGGGTTTGGTGGCTACACCTTC.

The gene calls are TRBV6-6 and TRBJ2-5; 9 bases fit TRBD1. CDR1 MNHNY and CDR2 SVGAGI come from the germline V gene (reference sequence). The CDR3 extends over 12 amino acids. After removal of 8 bases from V and 5 bases from J, the junction contained 3 bases not matched to a gene. CDR3 in amino acids: CASGTGLETQYF. Here the CDR3 DNA reads TGTGCCAGCGGGACAGGGCTGGAGACCCAGTACTTC.